This T cell receptor beta chain derives from a study of cytomegalovirus exposure and HLA in healthy donors (dated by TCRdb to 2016 to 2017). With respect to the entire study: An earlier analysis of 550 to 700 of the donors reported 250 to 300 Gb of sequence data and 117 million unique TCR beta sequences from some 180 million T cells. Among about 400 genotyped donors of the cohort, an average of around 250,000 unique TCR beta nucleotide sequences was sequenced per donor, of which roughly 17% were non-productive. Class I and class II HLA loci were covered by the typing at four-digit resolution. In the later analysis, no new phenotypic data were used to find candidate immune exposures; instead, reliance was placed on TCR beta sequences and their occurrence across donors. Genome-wide SNP genotypes for about 60% of the roughly 700 donors were used in a later genetic analysis, which treated that subset as a discovery cohort. Roughly 5 DR-DQ haplotypes were treated as single units for association and clustering because of strong linkage in the cohort. To predict cytomegalovirus infection status, the study brought together high-throughput TCR immunosequencing, statistical association of individual TCRs with disease status, and machine learning. All discovery cohort repertoires had been generated on a single sequencing platform. Besides the first cohort of hundreds of subjects, a separate validation cohort made up of around 120 different subjects was used. Alongside the repertoire data, information on donor age, sex, ethnicity and CMV serostatus was compiled. The study aimed to test whether signatures of past pathogen exposure could be identified by cataloging public T cell receptors. Among the roughly 380 genotyped donors, roughly 80% belonged to the genetic ancestry cluster associated with self-reported Caucasian donors. In a later analysis, previously published TCR beta repertoires from several hundred donors were re-analyzed and high-resolution HLA genotyping was added so that TCR occurrence patterns could be studied. An early release covering more than 500 HLA-typed donors comprised approximately 290 gigabases of sequencing data and 85 million or so unique TCR sequences. Typing coverage varied by locus: about 629-640 donors for A, B, C, DRB1 and DQB1; roughly 520 for DQA1; around 570 for DPA1; approximately 490 for DPB1. The T cell repertoires of some 700 subjects were profiled by immunosequencing and related to cytomegalovirus serostatus. An earlier analysis of fewer than 750 of the donors used high-throughput TCR beta sequencing to judge whether each TCR beta V gene segment behaved as functional or pseudogenic.

The cohort consisted of more than 650 healthy bone marrow donors. At the time of sampling, all cohort members were nominally healthy, though unrecorded immune exposures were likely present. The donor was CMV seronegative and belonged to the group of 352 seronegative cohort members. A peripheral blood sample was collected from each donor, and TCR beta sequencing was performed on peripheral blood mononuclear cells. The Qiagen DNeasy Blood Extraction Kit was used to extract genomic DNA from the blood cell samples. The library was obtained by the immunoSEQ multiplex PCR assay. For the multiplex PCR, a mixture combining 60 forward primers for TCR Vbeta segments and 13 reverse primers for TCR Jbeta segments was used. Amplification of the CDR3 region of rearranged TCR beta genes was performed with a multiplex PCR assay on genomic DNA. The Illumina HiSeq System was used to sequence the amplified TCR beta libraries as 87-base-pair reads. As for how the authors treated the data: In a later analysis, roughly 80 million unique TCR beta chains were counted across the 500 to 850 repertoires, and approximately 9.9 million of these chains were shared by at least two donors. Raw reads were error-corrected and collapsed into unique sequences with a nearest-neighbor algorithm that merged closely related sequences to remove PCR and sequencing errors. CDR3 sequences were aligned to IMGT reference sequences to assign V, D and J gene segments. Each retained sequence needed at least a six-nucleotide match to both a V gene segment and a J gene segment. A rearrangement counted as productive if the CDR3 had no stop codons and remained in frame with V and J, and every other rearrangement counted as non-productive. Following IMGT convention, CDR3 was defined as the stretch from the second conserved V-encoded cysteine to the conserved J-encoded phenylalanine. The earlier analysis of fewer than 700 of the donors excluded sequences that lacked an unambiguous match to a single V gene segment. An earlier analysis of 587 of the donors called V segments functional above 56.7% productive rearrangements and segregating when the between-donor standard deviation exceeded 5%. A statistical classification framework was built to diagnose cytomegalovirus status from the catalog of TCR beta chain sequences. A later analysis assigned V and J genes by comparing TCR nucleotide sequences with IMGT/GENE-DB human TR gene sequences. The TCRdist pipeline was used in a later analysis to assign CDR3 sequences and most-parsimonious VDJ recombination scenarios. In a later analysis, each TCR beta chain was defined by its CDR3 amino acid sequence together with its V-gene family, and reads lacking a unique V-gene family were excluded. In a later analysis, 450 to 600 highly shared, low-generation-probability nucleotide sequences were removed to address suspected cross-contamination and a sequencing artifact. In a later analysis, a clonal expansion index was calculated for each public chain from normalized within-repertoire ranks of inferred template counts. In a later analysis, generation probabilities were computed with a VDJ recombination model fitted to out-of-frame rearrangements, and the resulting probabilities were checked against IGoR. Hypergeometric tests were used in a later analysis to score TCR-TCR, TCR-HLA and TCR-CMV co-occurrence, with a repertoire-size bias correction applied to the TCR pairs. A later analysis estimated false discovery rates by permuting HLA or CMV assignments 20 times. A later analysis grouped co-occurring TCRs with DBSCAN, adding TCRdist sequence similarity when clustering within HLA-allele-positive subsets. Co-occurrence clustering excluded repertoires with fewer than 30,000 or more than 120,000 public chains, plus five with anomalous nucleotide sharing. Drawn from immuneACCESS, this table holds only the in-frame rearrangements with V and J called that TCRdb kept. Clones are partly lost; checked studies trace under half to an unresolved V gene and leave the rest unexplained. The V and J calls and clone size were taken over from that table, and D and trimming were inferred from the DNA. For this sample the table gives about 150,000 clones, of which approximately 81% were detected only once. The ten largest clones add up to roughly 2.3% of the sample.

The cysteine opens and the phenylalanine closes a CDR3 of 12 amino acids. Just CDR3 DNA is preserved here, 36 bases in frame from base 1. Trimming at the junction amounts to 5 bases on V and 10 bases on J, and the germline ends lie 14 bases apart. From the germline V gene, CDR1 is MNHNS and CDR2 is SASEGT. Comments on this clone: Which antigen it targets is not known. The record has no base qualities; no much larger clone is one base away.

Overall study results and their limits: Linkage disequilibrium might explain the correlated functional status among segregating V segments, but an unknown experimental factor could not be ruled out. Sequencing depth was assumed to be roughly uniform across donors in the presence/absence analyses, though that assumption may not hold. This cohort had only TCR beta chains sequenced, and the lack of alpha or paired-chain data limited which features could be detected. The earlier analysis of 450 to 700 of the donors excluded seventeen rarely observed V segments, including chromosome 9 orphons, because counts were too low. In a later genetic analysis, fewer N-insertions in productive TCRs were reported among donors in an Asian-associated ancestry cluster than the approximately 670-donor mean. According to the authors, the approach could potentially be generalized to other disease states and immunological phenotypes. A group of highly shared sequence variants was considered likely to be a technical artifact of the sequencing pipeline. While some public TCRs were present in many individuals, most TCR sequences turned up only very rarely across donors. In a later analysis, HLA-associated TCR beta chains showed more clonal expansion and lower generation probabilities than non-associated chains that were equally common. Cytomegalovirus status was reported to be diagnosed by the classifier with high specificity and sensitivity in both the original and validation cohorts. Strong co-occurrence of HLA alleles, especially DR and DQ, made assigning TCR associations to individual alleles difficult. For the cohort, immune exposure information was limited to CMV serostatus. A later analysis reported that several top co-occurrence clusters appeared linked to parvovirus B19, influenza, CMV and Epstein-Barr virus. In a later genetic analysis, a missense DCLRE1C variant was associated with V-gene and J-gene trimming of TCR beta chains, and the association was replicated in an independent cohort. In a later analysis, around 17,000 TCR beta sequences were associated with specific HLA alleles at a false discovery rate of 0.05. In a later analysis, TCR association rates were found to vary across HLA loci, with the most associated TCRs seen for DRB1 alleles and the fewest for HLA-C alleles. Because the 87-base-pair reads could not distinguish some IMGT-functional V segments, including TRBV6-2 and TRBV6-3, those segments were excluded. In a later analysis, most CMV-associated TCR beta chains were found to appear HLA-restricted, with HLA associations seemingly driven largely by CMV exposure. The study listed 150 to 200 TCR beta chains as associated with cytomegalovirus. A further reported finding was that TCR beta sequences accurately predicted the HLA-A and HLA-B alleles for most subjects in the first cohort. In vitro tests confirmed that a few of the cytomegalovirus-associated TCR beta chains recognize cytomegalovirus antigens. An earlier analysis of approximately 530 of the donors showed that most TCR beta V segments appeared in productive rearrangements either about 87% or about 30% of the time, which broadly matched IMGT annotations. Because some donors lacked HLA typing at each locus, the association tests relied only on the typed subset.

The sample comprised PBMCs. The rearrangement joined TRBV6-1 to TRBJ1-1; the D gene remains uncertain. This sequence originates from a woman aged 18-35 years in good health and CMV-seronegative. CDR3 sequence: CASSILRGRAFF. The base sequence is TGTGCCAGCAGTATTCTTCGCGGAAGAGCTTTCTTT.